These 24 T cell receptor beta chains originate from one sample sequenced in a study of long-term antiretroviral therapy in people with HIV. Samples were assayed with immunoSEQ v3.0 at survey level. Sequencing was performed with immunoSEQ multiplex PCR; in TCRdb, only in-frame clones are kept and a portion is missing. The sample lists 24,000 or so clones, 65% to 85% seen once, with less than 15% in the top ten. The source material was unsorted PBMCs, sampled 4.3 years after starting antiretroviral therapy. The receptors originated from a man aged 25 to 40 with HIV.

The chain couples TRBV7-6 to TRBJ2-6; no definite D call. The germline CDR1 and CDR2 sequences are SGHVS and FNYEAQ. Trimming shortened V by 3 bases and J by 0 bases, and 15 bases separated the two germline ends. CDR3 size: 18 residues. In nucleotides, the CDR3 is TGTGCCAGCAGCTTGTTACCAGGTCGCCCCTCTGGGGCCAACGTCCTGACTTTC. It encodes CASSLLPGRPSGANVLTF.

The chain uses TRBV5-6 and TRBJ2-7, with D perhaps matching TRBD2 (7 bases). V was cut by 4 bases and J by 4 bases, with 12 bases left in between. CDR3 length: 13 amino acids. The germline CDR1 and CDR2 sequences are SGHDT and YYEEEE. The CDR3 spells CASSPGGAYEQYF. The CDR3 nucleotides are TGTGCCAGCAGCCCTGGGGGGGCTTACGAGCAGTACTTC.

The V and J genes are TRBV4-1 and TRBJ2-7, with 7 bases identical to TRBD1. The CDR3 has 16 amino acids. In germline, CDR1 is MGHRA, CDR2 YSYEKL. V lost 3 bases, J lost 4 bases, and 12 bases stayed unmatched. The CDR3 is CASSHAGTANSYEQYF. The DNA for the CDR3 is TGCGCCAGCAGCCACGCCGGGACAGCTAACAGTTACGAGCAGTACTTC.

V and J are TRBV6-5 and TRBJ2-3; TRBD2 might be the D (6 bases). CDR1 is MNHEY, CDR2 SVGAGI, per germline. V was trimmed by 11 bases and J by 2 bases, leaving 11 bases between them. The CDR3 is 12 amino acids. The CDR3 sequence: CASRDPTDTQYF. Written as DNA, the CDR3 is TGTGCCTCGCGGGACCCCACAGATACGCAGTATTTT.

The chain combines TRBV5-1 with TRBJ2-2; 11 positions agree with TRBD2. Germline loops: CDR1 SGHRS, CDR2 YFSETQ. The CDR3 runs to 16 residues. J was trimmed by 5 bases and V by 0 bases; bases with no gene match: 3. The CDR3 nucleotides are TGCGCCAGCAGCTTGGGAACTAGCGGGAGTACCGGGGAGCTGTTTTTT. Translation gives CASSLGTSGSTGELFF.

The chain's CDR3 is CASSARIYNEQFF. Here the CDR3 DNA reads TGCGCCAGCAGCGCCAGGATTTACAATGAGCAGTTCTTC. The rearrangement links TRBV4-3 to TRBJ2-1; D is ambiguous. The CDR3 covers 13 residues. Trimming stripped 5 bases from V and 4 bases from J, with 9 bases between. Germline loops: CDR1 LGHNA, CDR2 YSLEER.

Written as DNA, the CDR3 is TGTGCCAGCAGCCCCGGACTAGCGGGAGCGGAAGAGCAGTTCTTC. As protein: CASSPGLAGAEEQFF. The rearrangement uses TRBV7-9 and TRBJ2-1; 13 nucleotides line up with TRBD2. The germline gives CDR1 SEHNR, CDR2 FQNEAQ (reference sequence). The CDR3 is 15 residues long. Trimming removed 5 bases from V and 10 bases from J; junction bases left unmatched: 8.

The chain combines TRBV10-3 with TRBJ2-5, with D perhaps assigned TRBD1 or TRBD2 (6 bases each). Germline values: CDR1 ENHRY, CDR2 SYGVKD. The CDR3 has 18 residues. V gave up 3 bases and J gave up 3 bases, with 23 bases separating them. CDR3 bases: TGTGCCATCAGTGACCCCGGGAGAGCAAGGGGGTTAAAAGAGACCCAGTACTTC. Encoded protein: CAISDPGRARGLKETQYF.

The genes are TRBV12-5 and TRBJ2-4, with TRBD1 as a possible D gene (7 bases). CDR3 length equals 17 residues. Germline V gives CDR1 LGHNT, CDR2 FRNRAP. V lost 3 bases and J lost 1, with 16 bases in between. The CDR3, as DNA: TGTGCTAGTGGTTTTACATCACAGGGGACTGCCAAAAACATTCAGTACTTC. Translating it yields CASGFTSQGTAKNIQYF.

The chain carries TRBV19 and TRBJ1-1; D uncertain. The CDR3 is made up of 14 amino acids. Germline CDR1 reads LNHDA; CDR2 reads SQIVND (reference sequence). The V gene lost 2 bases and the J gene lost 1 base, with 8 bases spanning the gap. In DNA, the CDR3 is TGTGCCAGTAGTATACGGGGAGGGAACACTGAAGCTTTCTTT. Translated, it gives CASSIRGGNTEAFF.

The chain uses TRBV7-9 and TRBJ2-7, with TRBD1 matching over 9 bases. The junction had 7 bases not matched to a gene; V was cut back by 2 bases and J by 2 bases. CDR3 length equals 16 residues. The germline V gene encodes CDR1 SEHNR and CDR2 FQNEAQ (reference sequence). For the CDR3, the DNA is TGTGCCAGCAGCTTAAGAAGGACAGGGGCCACCTACGAGCAGTACTTC. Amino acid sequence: CASSLRRTGATYEQYF.

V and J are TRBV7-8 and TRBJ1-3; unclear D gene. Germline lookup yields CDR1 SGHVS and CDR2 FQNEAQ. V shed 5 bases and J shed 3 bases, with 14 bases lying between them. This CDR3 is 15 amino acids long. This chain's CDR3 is CASSARRWVGNTIYF. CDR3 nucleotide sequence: TGTGCCAGCAGCGCGAGGCGGTGGGTTGGAAACACCATATATTTT.

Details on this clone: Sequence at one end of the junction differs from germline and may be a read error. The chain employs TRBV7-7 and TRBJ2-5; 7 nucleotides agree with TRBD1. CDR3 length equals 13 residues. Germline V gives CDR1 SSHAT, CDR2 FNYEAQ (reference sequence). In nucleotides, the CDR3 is TGTGCTAGCAGCAAGCAGGGGGTAGAGACCCAGTACTTC. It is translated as CASSKQGVETQYF.

The CDR3 spells CAWRPWGRENIQYF. The CDR3 DNA is TGTGCCTGGAGACCCTGGGGCCGGGAAAACATTCAGTACTTC. The chain links TRBV30 to TRBJ2-4; D may be TRBD1 (5 bases). The length of the CDR3 is 14 residues. Germline V gene lookup returns CDR1 GTSNPN and CDR2 SVGIG (reference sequence). Trimming removed 3 bases at V and 5 bases at J, with 14 bases between.

For the CDR3, the DNA is TGTGCCAGCAGTGACCGCCCGTCCTCTAGTGAGCAGTTCTTC. This sequence encodes CASSDRPSSSEQFF. The V gene is TRBV6-4, the J gene TRBJ2-1; no reliable D call. The CDR3 contains 14 residues. V was pared by 2 bases and J by 9 bases, with 14 bases between. Germline V gene data show CDR1 as MRHNA and CDR2 as SNTAGT.

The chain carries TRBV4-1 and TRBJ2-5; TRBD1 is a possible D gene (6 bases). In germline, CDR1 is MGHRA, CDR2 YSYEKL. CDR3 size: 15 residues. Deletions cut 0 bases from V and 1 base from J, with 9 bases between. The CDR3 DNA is TGCGCCAGCAGCCAAGATGGGGGCCTCCAAGAGACCCAGTACTTC. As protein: CASSQDGGLQETQYF.

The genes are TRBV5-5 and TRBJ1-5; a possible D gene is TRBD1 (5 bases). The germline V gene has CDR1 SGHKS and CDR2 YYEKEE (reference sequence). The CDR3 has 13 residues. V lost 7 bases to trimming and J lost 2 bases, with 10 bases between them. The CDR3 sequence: CASGGAGNQPQHF. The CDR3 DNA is TGTGCCAGCGGTGGGGCGGGCAATCAGCCCCAGCATTTT.

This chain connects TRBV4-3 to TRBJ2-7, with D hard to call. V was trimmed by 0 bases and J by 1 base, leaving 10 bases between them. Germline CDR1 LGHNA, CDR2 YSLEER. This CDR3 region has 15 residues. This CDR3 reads CASSQEGTTSYEQYF. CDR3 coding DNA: TGCGCCAGCAGCCAAGAGGGCACTACTTCCTACGAGCAGTACTTC.

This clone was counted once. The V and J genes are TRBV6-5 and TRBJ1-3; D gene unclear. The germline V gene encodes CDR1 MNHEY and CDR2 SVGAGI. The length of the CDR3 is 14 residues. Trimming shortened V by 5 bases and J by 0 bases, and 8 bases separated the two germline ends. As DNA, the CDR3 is TGTGCCAGCAGTGGGTCCCGCTCTGGAAACACCATATATTTT. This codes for CASSGSRSGNTIYF.

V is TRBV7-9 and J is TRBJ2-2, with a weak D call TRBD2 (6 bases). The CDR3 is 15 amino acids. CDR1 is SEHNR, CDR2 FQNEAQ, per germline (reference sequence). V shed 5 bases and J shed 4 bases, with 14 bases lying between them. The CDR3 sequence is CASSRRDSTTGELFF. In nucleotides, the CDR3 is TGTGCCAGCAGCCGTCGGGACTCCACCACCGGGGAGCTGTTTTTT.

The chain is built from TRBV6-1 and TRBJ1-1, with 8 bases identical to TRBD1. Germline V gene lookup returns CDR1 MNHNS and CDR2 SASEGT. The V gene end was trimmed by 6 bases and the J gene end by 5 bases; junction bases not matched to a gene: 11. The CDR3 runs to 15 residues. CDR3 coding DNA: TGTGCCAGCAGCTTAGGACAGGGCGGAAGGACTGAAGCTTTCTTT. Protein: CASSLGQGGRTEAFF.

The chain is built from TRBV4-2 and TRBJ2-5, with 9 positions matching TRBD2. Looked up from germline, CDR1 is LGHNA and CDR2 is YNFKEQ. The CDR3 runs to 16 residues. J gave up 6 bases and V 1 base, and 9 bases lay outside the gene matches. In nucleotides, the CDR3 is TGTGCCAGCAGCCAAGTTAATAGCGGGGGAGGGAAGACCCAGTACTTC. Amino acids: CASSQVNSGGGKTQYF.

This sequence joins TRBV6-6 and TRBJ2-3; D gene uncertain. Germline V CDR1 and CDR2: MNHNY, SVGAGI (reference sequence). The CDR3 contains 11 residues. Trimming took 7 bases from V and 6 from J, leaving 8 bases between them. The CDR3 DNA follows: TGTGCCAGCACCTATGGGGATACGCAGTATTTT. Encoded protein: CASTYGDTQYF.

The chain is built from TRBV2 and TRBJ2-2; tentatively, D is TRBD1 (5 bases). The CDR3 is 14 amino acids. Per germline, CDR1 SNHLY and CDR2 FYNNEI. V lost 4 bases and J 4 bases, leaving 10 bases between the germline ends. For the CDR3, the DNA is TGTGCCAGCAGTGGGGTTAGGGGCACCGGGGAGCTGTTTTTT. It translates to CASSGVRGTGELFF.